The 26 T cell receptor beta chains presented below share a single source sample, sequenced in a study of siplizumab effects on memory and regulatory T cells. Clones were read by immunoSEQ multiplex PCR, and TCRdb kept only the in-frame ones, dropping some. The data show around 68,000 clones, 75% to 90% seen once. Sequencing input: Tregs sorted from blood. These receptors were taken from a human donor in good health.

The CDR3, as DNA: TGTGCCAGCAGCGTAGATTGGAATACGCAGTATTTT. Protein: CASSVDWNTQYF. The J gene is TRBJ2-3, the V gene TRBV9; D unclear. This CDR3 spans 12 amino acids. Trimming left V 0 bases short and J 7 bases short, with 6 bases between. CDR1 and CDR2 from the germline V gene are SGDLS and YYNGEE.

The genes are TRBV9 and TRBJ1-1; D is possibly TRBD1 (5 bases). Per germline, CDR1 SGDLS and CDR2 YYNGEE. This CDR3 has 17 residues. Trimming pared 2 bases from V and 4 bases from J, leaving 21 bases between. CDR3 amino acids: CASSVEYGTPRATEAFF. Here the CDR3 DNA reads TGTGCCAGCAGCGTCGAGTACGGGACGCCGAGGGCCACTGAAGCTTTCTTT.

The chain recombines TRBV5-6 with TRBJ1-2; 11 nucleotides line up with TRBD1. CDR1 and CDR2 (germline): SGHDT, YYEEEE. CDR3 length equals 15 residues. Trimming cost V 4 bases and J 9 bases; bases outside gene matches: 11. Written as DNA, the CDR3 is TGTGCCAGCAGCGGAGGGACAGGGGGAACTCTACGCTACACCTTC. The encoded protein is CASSGGTGGTLRYTF.

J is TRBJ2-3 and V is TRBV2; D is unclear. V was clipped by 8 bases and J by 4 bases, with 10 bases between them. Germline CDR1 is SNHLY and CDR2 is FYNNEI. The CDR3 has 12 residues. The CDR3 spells CASGLGADTQYF. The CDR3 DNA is TGTGCCAGCGGATTGGGCGCAGATACGCAGTATTTT.

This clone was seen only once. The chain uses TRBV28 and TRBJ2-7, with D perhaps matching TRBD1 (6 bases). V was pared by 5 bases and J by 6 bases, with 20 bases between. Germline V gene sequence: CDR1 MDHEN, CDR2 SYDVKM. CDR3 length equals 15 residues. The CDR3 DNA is TGTGCCAGCAGTCTCTTCTCTACAGGGACGGGCGAGCAGTACTTC. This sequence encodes CASSLFSTGTGEQYF.

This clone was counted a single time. The CDR3 DNA reads as TGTGCCAGCAGCCAAGATGGGACTAGCGGGAGTTACAATGAGCAGTTCTTC. This encodes CASSQDGTSGSYNEQFF. The rearrangement links TRBV4-2 to TRBJ2-1, with 14 bases lining up with TRBD2. The CDR3 sequence is 17 residues long. Germline lookup yields CDR1 LGHNA and CDR2 YNFKEQ. V gave up 0 bases and J gave up 4 bases; unmatched junction bases: 2.

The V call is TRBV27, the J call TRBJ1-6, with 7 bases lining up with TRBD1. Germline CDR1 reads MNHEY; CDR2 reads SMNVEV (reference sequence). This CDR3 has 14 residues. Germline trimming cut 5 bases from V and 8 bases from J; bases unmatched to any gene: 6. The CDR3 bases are TGTGCCAGCAGTAGCCGGGACAGACATTCACCCCTCCACTTT. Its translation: CASSSRDRHSPLHF.

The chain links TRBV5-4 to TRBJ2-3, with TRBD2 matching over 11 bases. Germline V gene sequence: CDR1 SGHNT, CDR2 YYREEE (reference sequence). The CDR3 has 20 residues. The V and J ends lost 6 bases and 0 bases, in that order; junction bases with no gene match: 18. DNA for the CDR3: TGTGCCAGCACCCCGGGGACTAGCGGTACTCCCTTGGGAAGCACAGATACGCAGTATTTT. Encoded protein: CASTPGTSGTPLGSTDTQYF.

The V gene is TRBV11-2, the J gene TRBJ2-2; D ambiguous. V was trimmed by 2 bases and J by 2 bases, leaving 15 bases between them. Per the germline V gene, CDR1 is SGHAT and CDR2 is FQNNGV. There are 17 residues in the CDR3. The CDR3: CASSLRPTILNTGELFF. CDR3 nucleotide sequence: TGTGCCAGCAGCTTACGGCCCACGATTTTAAACACCGGGGAGCTGTTTTTT.

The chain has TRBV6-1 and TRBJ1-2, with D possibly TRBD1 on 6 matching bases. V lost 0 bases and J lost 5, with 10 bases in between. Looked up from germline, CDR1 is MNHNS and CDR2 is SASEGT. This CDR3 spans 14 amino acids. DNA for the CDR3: TGTGCCAGCAGTGAAGCAGGGGGAATTTATGGCTACACCTTC. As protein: CASSEAGGIYGYTF.

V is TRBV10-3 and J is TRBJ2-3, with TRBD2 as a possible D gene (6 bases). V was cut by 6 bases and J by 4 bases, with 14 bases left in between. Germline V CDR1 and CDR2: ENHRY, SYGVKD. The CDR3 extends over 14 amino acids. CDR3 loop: CAIREGRRADTQYF. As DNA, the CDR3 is TGTGCCATCAGGGAGGGAAGGAGGGCAGATACGCAGTATTTT.

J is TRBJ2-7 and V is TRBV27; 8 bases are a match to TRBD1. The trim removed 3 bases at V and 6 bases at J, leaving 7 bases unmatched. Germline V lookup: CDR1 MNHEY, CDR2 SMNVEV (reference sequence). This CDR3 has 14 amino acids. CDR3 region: CASSFGQGASEQYF. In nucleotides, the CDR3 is TGTGCCAGCAGTTTTGGGCAGGGGGCCTCCGAGCAGTACTTC.

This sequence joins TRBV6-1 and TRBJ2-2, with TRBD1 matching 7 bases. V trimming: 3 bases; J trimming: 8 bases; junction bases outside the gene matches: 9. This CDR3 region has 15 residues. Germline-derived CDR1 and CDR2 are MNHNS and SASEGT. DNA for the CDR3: TGTGCCAGCAGTGAGATGACAGGGTGGACTGGGGAGCTGTTTTTT. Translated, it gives CASSEMTGWTGELFF.

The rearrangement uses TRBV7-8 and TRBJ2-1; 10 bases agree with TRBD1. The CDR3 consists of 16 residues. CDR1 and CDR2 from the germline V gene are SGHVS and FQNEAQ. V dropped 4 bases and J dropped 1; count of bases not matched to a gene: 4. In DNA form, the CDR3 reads TGTGCCAGCAGCTGGACAGGGGGAGTTTCCTACAATGAGCAGTTCTTC. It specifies CASSWTGGVSYNEQFF.

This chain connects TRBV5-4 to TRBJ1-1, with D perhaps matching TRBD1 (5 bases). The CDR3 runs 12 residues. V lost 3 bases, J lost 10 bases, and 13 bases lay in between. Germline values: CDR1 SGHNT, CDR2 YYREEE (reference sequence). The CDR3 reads CASSWQGERAFF. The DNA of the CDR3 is TGTGCCAGCAGCTGGCAGGGAGAGCGAGCTTTCTTT.

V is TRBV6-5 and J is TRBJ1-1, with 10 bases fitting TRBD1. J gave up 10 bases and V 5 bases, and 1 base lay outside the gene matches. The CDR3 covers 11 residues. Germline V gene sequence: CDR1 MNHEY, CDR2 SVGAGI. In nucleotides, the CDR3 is TGTGCCAGCAGTGGGGACAGGGGAGCTTTCTTT. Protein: CASSGDRGAFF.

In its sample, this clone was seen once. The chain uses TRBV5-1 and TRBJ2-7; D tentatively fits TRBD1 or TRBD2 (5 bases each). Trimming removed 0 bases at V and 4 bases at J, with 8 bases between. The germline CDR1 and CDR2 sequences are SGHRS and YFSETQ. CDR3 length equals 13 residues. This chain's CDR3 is CASSLVWGYEQYF. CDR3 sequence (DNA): TGCGCCAGCAGCTTGGTATGGGGGTACGAGCAGTACTTC. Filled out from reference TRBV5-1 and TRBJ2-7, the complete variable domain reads KAGVTQTPRYLIKTRGQQVTLSCSPISGHRSVSWYQQTPGQGLQFLFEYFSETQRNKGNFPGRFSGRQFSNSRSEMNVSTLELGDSALYLCASSLVWGYEQYFGPGTRLTVT.

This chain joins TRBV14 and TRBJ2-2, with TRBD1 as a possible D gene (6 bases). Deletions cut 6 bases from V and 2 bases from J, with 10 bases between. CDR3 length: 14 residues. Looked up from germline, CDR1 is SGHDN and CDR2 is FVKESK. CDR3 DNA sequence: TGTGCCAGCAGGGACAGAATAAACACCGGGGAGCTGTTTTTT. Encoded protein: CASRDRINTGELFF.

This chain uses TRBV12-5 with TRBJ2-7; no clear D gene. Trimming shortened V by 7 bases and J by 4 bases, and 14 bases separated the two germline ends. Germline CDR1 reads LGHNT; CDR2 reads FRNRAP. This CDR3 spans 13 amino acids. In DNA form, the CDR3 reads TGTGCTAGTGCCCCCAGCGATGAGTACGAGCAGTACTTC. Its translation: CASAPSDEYEQYF.

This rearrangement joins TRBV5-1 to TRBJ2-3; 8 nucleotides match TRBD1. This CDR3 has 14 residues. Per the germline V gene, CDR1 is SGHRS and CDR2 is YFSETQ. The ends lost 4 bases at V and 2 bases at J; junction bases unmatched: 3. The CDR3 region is CASSQGATTDTQYF. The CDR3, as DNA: TGCGCCAGCAGCCAGGGGGCCACCACAGATACGCAGTATTTT.

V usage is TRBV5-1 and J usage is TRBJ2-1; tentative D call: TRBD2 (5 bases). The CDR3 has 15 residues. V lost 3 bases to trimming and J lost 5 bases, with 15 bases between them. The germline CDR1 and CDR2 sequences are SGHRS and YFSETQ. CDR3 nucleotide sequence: TGCGCCAGCAGCTGGAGGTTGGGCGGACACAATGAGCAGTTCTTC. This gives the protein CASSWRLGGHNEQFF.

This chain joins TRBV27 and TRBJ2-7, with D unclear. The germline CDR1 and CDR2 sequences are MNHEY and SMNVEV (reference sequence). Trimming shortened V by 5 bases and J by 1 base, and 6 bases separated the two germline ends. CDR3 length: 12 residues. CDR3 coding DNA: TGTGCCAGCAGTCCTCTGTCCTACGAGCAGTACTTC. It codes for CASSPLSYEQYF.

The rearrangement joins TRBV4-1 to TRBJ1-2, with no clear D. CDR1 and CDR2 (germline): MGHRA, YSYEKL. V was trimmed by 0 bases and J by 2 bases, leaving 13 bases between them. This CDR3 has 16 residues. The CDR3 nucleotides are TGCGCCAGCAGCCAAGACTGGGCAGTTAAGAACTATGGCTACACCTTC. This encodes CASSQDWAVKNYGYTF.

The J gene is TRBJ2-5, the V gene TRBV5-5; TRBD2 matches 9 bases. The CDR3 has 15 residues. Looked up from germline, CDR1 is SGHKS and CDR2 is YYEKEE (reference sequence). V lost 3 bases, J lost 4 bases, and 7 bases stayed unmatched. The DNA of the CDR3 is TGTGCCAGCAGCTGGCCAGCGGGAGGTCTAGAGACCCAGTACTTC. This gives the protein CASSWPAGGLETQYF.

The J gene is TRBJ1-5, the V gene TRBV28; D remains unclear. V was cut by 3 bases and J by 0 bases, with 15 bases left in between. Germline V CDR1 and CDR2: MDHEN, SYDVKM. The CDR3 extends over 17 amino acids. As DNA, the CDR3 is TGTGCCAGCAGTTTGGCAGGCACCTATTTTAGCAATCAGCCCCAGCATTTT. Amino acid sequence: CASSLAGTYFSNQPQHF.

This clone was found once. In DNA form, the CDR3 reads TGTGCCAGCAGCTTCCGGGACCCCTCTGGGGCCAACGTCCTGACTTTC. Translated, it gives CASSFRDPSGANVLTF. J is TRBJ2-6 and V is TRBV5-4; D might be TRBD1 or TRBD2, each matching 5 bases. Germline V gene lookup returns CDR1 SGHNT and CDR2 YYREEE (reference sequence). Trimming took 2 bases from V and 0 from J, leaving 9 bases between them. CDR3 length equals 16 residues.